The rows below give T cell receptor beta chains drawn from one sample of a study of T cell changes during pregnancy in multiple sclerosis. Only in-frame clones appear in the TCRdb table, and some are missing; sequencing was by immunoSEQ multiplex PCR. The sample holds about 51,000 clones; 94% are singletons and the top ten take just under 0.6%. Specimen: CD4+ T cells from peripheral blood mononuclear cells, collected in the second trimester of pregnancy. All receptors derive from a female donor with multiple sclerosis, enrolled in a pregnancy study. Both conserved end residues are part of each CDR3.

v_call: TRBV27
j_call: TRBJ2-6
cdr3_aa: CASSWAGPSGANVLTF

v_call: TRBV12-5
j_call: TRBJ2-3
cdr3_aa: CASGLETGTGGTDTQYF

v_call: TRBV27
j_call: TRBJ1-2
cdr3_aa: CASSLKPLSLGYYGYTF

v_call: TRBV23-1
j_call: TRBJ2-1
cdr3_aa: CARLVGGDHNEQFF

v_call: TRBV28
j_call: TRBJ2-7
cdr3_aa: CASRLRTSGGLYEQYF

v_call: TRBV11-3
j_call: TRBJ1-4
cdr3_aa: CASSSRGHPTNEKLFF

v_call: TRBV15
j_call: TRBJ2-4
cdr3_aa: CATSPLAKNIQYF

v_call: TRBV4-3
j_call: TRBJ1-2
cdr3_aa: CASSQEKSSYGYTF

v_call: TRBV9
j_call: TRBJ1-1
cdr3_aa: CASSVDGKTSTAFF

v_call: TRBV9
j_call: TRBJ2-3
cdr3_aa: CASSVALGQGRDTQYF

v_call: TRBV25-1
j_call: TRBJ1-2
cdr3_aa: CASSERGRQANYGYTF